This TCR beta chain is from a study of human T cells and chemical hapten exposure (dated by TCRdb to the early 2020s). Context from the whole study: For sensitization, 2% DPC in acetone was applied to an approximately 2 cm by approximately 2 cm area of upper inner arm skin. Patients additionally received weekly therapeutic DPC doses to the scalp throughout the roughly 26-week study period. Blood samples were taken from patients before sensitization (week 0) and at 2, 6 and about 24 weeks after DPC sensitization. Roughly 30 alopecia patients provided blood for TCR sequencing at one to four time points (pre-sensitization, 2, 6 and 24 weeks). Libraries were pooled for sequencing, and per-sample TCR yields varied mainly because of small differences in library volumes within the pool. This study followed changes in the peripheral blood TCR repertoire in vivo during primary and secondary sensitization of alopecia patients to the hapten diphenylcyclopropenone (DPC). Patch tests used Finn chambers with 0.01% DPC on the upper back, scored after 6 days by International Contact Dermatitis Research Group standards. The mostly female patient cohort included alopecia areata with under or over 50% scalp involvement, alopecia totalis and alopecia universalis.

Regarding this clonotype: Its recognized antigen is unknown. Within one base of it there is no much larger clone, and no base qualities were kept.

In light of the paper, this sample's time point label describes: patch test 2, 6 weeks after DPC sensitization. The treatment or condition label on this specimen signifies: therapeutic diphenylcyclopropenone sensitization with weekly scalp DPC. At every patch-test visit, the blood draw took place before the patch test was put on. Patients were eligible if aged 18 to 70, diagnosed with alopecia and judged suitable for DPC therapy, and pregnant patients were excluded. Total RNA was isolated from unfractionated whole blood collected in Tempus Blood RNA tubes. The library was prepared using RACE. Sequencer: NextSeq 500. Library preparation attached unique molecular identifiers to individual cDNA molecules for quantitative, reproducible TCR counting. Each blood RNA sample was used to sequence both TCR alpha and TCR beta chains. In the paper's pipeline: The median number of TCRs per sample was over 85,000, ranging from 23,224 to 690,600. The Decombinator software suite was used to annotate the V, J and CDR3 of the TCR reads. For PS versus PT1 abundance plots, all samples were subsampled to the same number of TCRs (28,000). Expanded TCRs were defined as absent before sensitization and observed at least eight times at the 2-week time point. Starting from the raw public reads, TCRdb applied fastp trimming at Q25, assembled clones with MiXCR and retained in-frame beta chains. For every CDR3 protein sequence, its rows merge into one entry that carries the most common genes and DNA. In this record, the V and J calls reflect TCRdb's handling and not the investigators' own analysis. This sample is represented by approximately 350,000 distinct CDR3 sequences; around 6% of them were singletons. The ten top clones hold about 5.6% of the sample.

Results the study describes overall, beyond this receptor: Patch test score was positively correlated with the number of PT1 expanded TCRs, with significance at thresholds 8, 16 and 32 but not at 4. Significantly more large CDR3 similarity clusters were formed by expanded TCRs than by pre-sensitization or healthy control sets, consistent with antigen-driven responses. Repeated subsampling changed both the strength of the expansion versus patch-test correlation and the threshold at which the correlation became significant. All patients had alopecia, a presumed autoimmune disease, so their immune response might differ from that of healthy individuals. DPC sensitization did not change the number of TCRs with a frequency above 1 in 1000, and there was no evidence of changes in global repertoire structure.

CDR1 and CDR2 (MGHRA, YSYEKL) derive from the germline V gene. Taken from cysteine to phenylalanine, the CDR3 has 18 residues. This entry keeps only the CDR3 DNA: 54 bases, framed from base 1. The V end loses 0 bases and the J end loses 0 bases, and a stretch of 12 bases separates them. The source was whole blood, collected in connection with sensitization to the hapten diphenylcyclopropenone (DPC). The V and J segments used are TRBV4-1 and TRBJ1-6, with the identity of the D gene unclear. The receptor comes from a woman aged 18-29 years with alopecia areata. Some clones in this sample may be carry-over from other donors' samples. The DNA sequence follows: TGCGCCAGCAGCCAAGATAAAGTCCGGAGCTCCTATAATTCACCCCTCCACTTT. Translated, it gives CASSQDKVRSSYNSPLHF.